This TCR beta chain was profiled in a study of T cells in Graves' hyperthyroidism and ophthalmopathy. RNA transcripts served as the template for amplifying TCR beta CDR3 regions. First-round RT-PCR targeting the TCR CDR3 was performed with the HTBI primer set. TCRdb recomputed calls from the multiplex PCR reads with MiXCR, one row per CDR3 protein. The top ten clones hold over 9% of a sample with fewer than 550,000 distinct CDR3 sequences, roughly a quarter of them seen once. V shed 5 bases, J shed 2 bases, and the junction held 5 bases outside the gene matches. This CDR3 comprises 14 residues. This clonotype was detected ten times or more.

The chain employs TRBV12-3 or TRBV12-4 and TRBJ2-7; TRBD1 agrees at 8 bases. Sequencing used blood. The receptor was derived from a woman aged 30 to 39 with Graves' ophthalmopathy. CDR3 in DNA: TGTGCCAGCAGTCCCTGGACAGGGACCTACGAGCAGTACTTC. This gives the protein CASSPWTGTYEQYF.